The 28 T cell receptor beta chains below were found in one sample sequenced in a study of sequential checkpoint blockade in melanoma (dated by TCRdb to the late 2010s). According to the study, the label for this sample's treatment or condition signals: randomized to nivolumab then ipilimumab (arm A) or the reverse (arm B). To prepare the library, the immunoSEQ multiplex PCR assay was applied. As stored in TCRdb, this immuneACCESS dataset retains in-frame rearrangements with V and J assigned. A fraction of the clones does not appear; measured against another copy, unresolved V genes explain less than half of the discrepancy, and the remainder lacks a known reason. The sample yields fewer than 20,000 clones; around 80% were counted once. 36% of the sample is taken by the ten largest. The sequencing here drew on CD8+ T cells sorted from blood (inferred from file names), taken from a patient given nivolumab and ipilimumab in sequence. Receptors originate from a human donor with melanoma.

The chain joins TRBV5-4 to TRBJ2-5; 7 nucleotides line up with TRBD1. V was pared by 4 bases and J by 1 base, with 7 bases of the junction left unmatched. This CDR3 spans 15 amino acids. Per germline, CDR1 SGHNT and CDR2 YYREEE (reference sequence). The CDR3 coding sequence is TGTGCCAGCAGCCCGGAACAGGGGTTCCAAGAGACCCAGTACTTC. It encodes CASSPEQGFQETQYF.

The rearrangement uses TRBV4-1 and TRBJ2-1, with a weak D call TRBD2 (5 bases). CDR1 is MGHRA and CDR2 is YSYEKL in the germline V gene. This CDR3 contains 15 residues. With 0 bases removed from V and 2 bases from J, the gap between germline ends came to 8 bases. The CDR3 protein is CASSQEETTYNEQFF. As DNA, the CDR3 is TGCGCCAGCAGCCAAGAGGAGACTACCTACAATGAGCAGTTCTTC.

The chain joins TRBV7-2 to TRBJ2-7; 10 bases fit TRBD2. The germline CDR1 and CDR2 sequences are SGHTA and FQGNSA. J lost 3 bases, V lost 1 base, and 6 bases had no gene match. The CDR3 is 16 residues long. CDR3 sequence (DNA): TGTGCCAGCAGCTTAGAAGCGGGAGGGCCAGTCTACGAGCAGTACTTC. It is translated as CASSLEAGGPVYEQYF.

The J gene is TRBJ2-5, the V gene TRBV14; the D gene is possibly TRBD2 (6 bases). The DNA matches TRBJ2-7 better at its end, which makes the J call doubtful. Per germline, CDR1 SGHDN and CDR2 FVKESK. This CDR3 is built from 12 residues. CDR3 amino acids: CASSLGTHEQYF. In DNA form, the CDR3 reads TGTGCCAGCAGCCTCGGGACTCACGAGCAGTACTTC.

The V gene is TRBV19, the J gene TRBJ2-7; D remains ambiguous. The CDR3 has 14 residues. The V end was cut by 3 bases, the J end by 4 bases, with 13 bases between. Germline-derived CDR1 and CDR2 are LNHDA and SQIVND (reference sequence). The CDR3 region is CASSIGSSRYEQYF. The CDR3 bases are TGTGCCAGTAGTATTGGCAGTTCGCGGTACGAGCAGTACTTC.

The genes are TRBV4-1 and TRBJ2-3, with 8 positions matching TRBD2. This CDR3 has 13 residues. The germline gives CDR1 MGHRA, CDR2 YSYEKL. V lost 5 bases, J lost 6 bases, and 4 bases stayed unmatched. The CDR3 nucleotides are TGCGCCAGCAGCTCCGGGGGGGCGGATACGCAGTATTTT. It translates to CASSSGGADTQYF.

The chain has TRBV27 and TRBJ1-2; D ambiguous. Per germline, CDR1 MNHEY and CDR2 SMNVEV (reference sequence). Trimming took off 1 base at V and 8 bases at J, with 14 bases between the two ends. The CDR3 consists of 14 residues. CDR3 in DNA: TGTGCCAGCAGTTTATACTCCCCCGGCGGGGGCTACACCTTC. Translated, it gives CASSLYSPGGGYTF.

J is TRBJ1-1 and V is TRBV21-1. TRBV21-1 is assigned pseudogene status. This CDR3 has 15 residues. The CDR3 region is CASSKESREDTEAFF. The CDR3 nucleotides read TGTGCCAGCAGCAAAGAATCAAGAGAGGACACTGAAGCTTTCTTT.

V and J are TRBV7-9 and TRBJ2-3, with 7 bases that match TRBD2. The CDR3 contains 14 residues. The germline V gene encodes CDR1 SEHNR and CDR2 FQNEAQ (reference sequence). V lost 1 base to trimming and J lost 9 bases; unmatched junction nucleotides: 7. The CDR3 coding sequence is TGTGCCAGCAGCTTAGTTACTACTAGCGCGACGCAGTATTTT. Protein sequence: CASSLVTTSATQYF.

The J gene is TRBJ1-1, the V gene TRBV4-2, with TRBD1 identical over 8 bases. CDR3 size: 18 residues. With 4 bases clipped from V and 4 bases from J, the junction kept 17 bases outside the gene matches. In germline, CDR1 is LGHNA, CDR2 YNFKEQ. CDR3 DNA: TGTGCCAGCAGCCGGCGCGATGGTGCAGGGGGCAGGCGCACTGAAGCTTTCTTT. Translating it yields CASSRRDGAGGRRTEAFF.

V and J are TRBV28 and TRBJ2-1; 7 nucleotides match TRBD2. The CDR3 is 15 amino acids. The germline V gene encodes CDR1 MDHEN and CDR2 SYDVKM. V dropped 3 bases and J dropped 7; count of bases not matched to a gene: 9. CDR3 sequence: CASSFRAGVRNEQFF. The CDR3 bases are TGTGCCAGCAGTTTCCGGGCGGGAGTCCGTAATGAGCAGTTCTTC.

J is TRBJ2-4 and V is TRBV9; weak D call: TRBD2 (6 bases). The length of the CDR3 is 16 residues. V was trimmed by 0 bases and J by 6 bases, leaving 16 bases between them. Germline V gene sequence: CDR1 SGDLS, CDR2 YYNGEE. The CDR3 nucleotides are TGTGCCAGCAGCGTAGGGTCCTCCGACGGGGGAAACATTCAGTACTTC. Its translation: CASSVGSSDGGNIQYF.

This clone has just one count. CDR3 in DNA: TGTGCCACCAGCAGAGGCCAGCGGGATGAAGCTTTCTTT. Translating gives CATSRGQRDEAFF. The J gene is TRBJ1-1, the V gene TRBV15; D gene ambiguous. Germline V gene sequence: CDR1 LNHNV, CDR2 YYDKDF (reference sequence). This CDR3 has 13 amino acids. The V and J ends lost 1 base and 7 bases respectively, with 10 bases between them.

This clone was detected once. The chain carries TRBV15 and TRBJ1-2, with D possibly being TRBD1 (5 bases). CDR1 is LNHNV and CDR2 is YYDKDF in the germline V gene (reference sequence). Trimming pared 4 bases from V and 2 bases from J, leaving 14 bases between. This CDR3 region has 15 residues. CDR3 sequence (DNA): TGTGCCACCAGCACCCTAACGGAGGGGAACTATGGCTACACCTTC. This gives the protein CATSTLTEGNYGYTF.

The gene calls are TRBV7-9 and TRBJ1-1; D remains ambiguous. This CDR3 comprises 12 residues. Germline lookup yields CDR1 SEHNR and CDR2 FQNEAQ (reference sequence). The V end lost 2 bases, the J end lost 4 bases, and 5 bases lay between the germline ends. The CDR3 DNA sequence: TGTGCCAGCAGCTTACCCAGCACTGAAGCTTTCTTT. It codes for CASSLPSTEAFF. Supplemented by reference TRBV7-9 and TRBJ1-1, the full variable domain reads DTGVSQNPRHKITKRGQNVTFRCDPISEHNRLYWYRQTLGQGPEFLTYFQNEAQLEKSRLLSDRFSAERPKGSFSTLEIQRTEQGDSAMYLCASSLPSTEAFFGQGTRLTVV.

The chain couples TRBV6-1 to TRBJ2-2; tentative D call: TRBD2 (5 bases). CDR1 and CDR2 from the germline V gene are MNHNS and SASEGT. V was trimmed by 2 bases and J by 3 bases, leaving 10 bases between them. The length of the CDR3 is 15 residues. This CDR3 is CASSEREIDTGELFF. The CDR3 DNA follows: TGTGCCAGCAGTGAAAGGGAGATTGACACCGGGGAGCTGTTTTTT.

This chain joins TRBV7-9 and TRBJ2-7; TRBD1 aligns across 7 bases. CDR3 size: 15 residues. V lost 4 bases and J lost 1; bases outside the gene matches: 7. Germline V gene lookup returns CDR1 SEHNR and CDR2 FQNEAQ (reference sequence). DNA of the CDR3: TGTGCCAGCAGCTCCGCGACAGGGAAGTCCTACGAGCAGTACTTC. Translation gives CASSSATGKSYEQYF.

The chain links TRBV2 to TRBJ2-1; 12 positions agree with TRBD2. There are 16 residues in the CDR3. V lost 3 bases and J lost 0; bases outside the gene matches: 0. Germline V gene lookup returns CDR1 SNHLY and CDR2 FYNNEI. The CDR3 loop reads CASSETSGSSYNEQFF. The CDR3 region has the DNA TGTGCCAGCAGTGAGACTAGCGGGAGCTCCTACAATGAGCAGTTCTTC.

V and J are TRBV9 and TRBJ2-3; D remains unclear. Germline loops: CDR1 SGDLS, CDR2 YYNGEE. The length of the CDR3 is 13 residues. Trimming took 3 bases from V and 3 from J, leaving 8 bases between them. The CDR3: CASSALGTDTQYF. Here the CDR3 DNA reads TGTGCCAGCAGCGCCCTAGGAACAGATACGCAGTATTTT. The full variable domain, rest sourced from reference TRBV9 and TRBJ2-3, is DSGVTQTPKHLITATGQRVTLRCSPRSGDLSVYWYQQSLDQGLQFLIQYYNGEERAKGNILERFSAQQFPDLHSELNLSSLELGDSALYFCASSALGTDTQYFGPGTRLTVL.

This chain connects TRBV29-1 to TRBJ1-1; D perhaps matches TRBD1 (5 bases). Looked up from germline, CDR1 is SQVTM and CDR2 is ANQGSEA. The CDR3 is made up of 12 amino acids. The ends were cut back, 7 bases at V and 1 base at J, with 10 bases in the middle. CDR3 DNA: TGCAGCGCCTGGGGGGGGAACACTGAAGCTTTCTTT. This sequence encodes CSAWGGNTEAFF.

CDR3 bases: TGTGCCAGCAGTTTCACGGAGTCCTACGAGCAGTACTTC. This translates into CASSFTESYEQYF. The chain links TRBV6-1 to TRBJ2-7; D remains ambiguous. Trimming stripped 5 bases from V and 1 base from J, with 9 bases between. The CDR3 runs to 13 residues. CDR1 is MNHNS and CDR2 is SASEGT in the germline V gene.

The chain uses TRBV7-7 and TRBJ2-5; 9 bases map to TRBD2. The DNA end lines up better with TRBJ2-7; the J call may be wrong. The CDR3 loop spans 18 amino acids. The V gene's germline CDR1 is SSHAT and CDR2 FNYEAQ (reference sequence). In DNA, the CDR3 is TGTGCCAGCAGCCCCCTCCCTAGGGTAGCGGGAGACTCCTACGAGCAGTACTTC. It encodes CASSPLPRVAGDSYEQYF.

The chain links TRBV11-2 to TRBJ2-7, with TRBD2 matching over 7 bases. Germline V gene lookup returns CDR1 SGHAT and CDR2 FQNNGV. V was clipped by 1 base and J by 3 bases; unmatched bases: 0. This CDR3 is 13 amino acids long. CDR3 sequence (DNA): TGTGCCAGCAGCTTAGGCGGGGGCTACGAGCAGTACTTC. Translating gives CASSLGGGYEQYF.

The chain carries TRBV27 and TRBJ1-3; D might be TRBD1 (5 bases). The CDR3 runs 15 residues. The V and J ends lost 6 bases and 4 bases respectively, with 16 bases between them. From germline, CDR1 is MNHEY and CDR2 SMNVEV (reference sequence). CDR3 sequence reads: CASRLGTAAGNTIYF. The CDR3 region has the DNA TGTGCCAGCAGGCTGGGGACTGCTGCCGGAAACACCATATATTTT.

This chain joins TRBV5-8 and TRBJ2-7; TRBD1 is a possible D gene (7 bases). The CDR3 has 17 residues. Trimming took 4 bases from V and 3 from J, leaving 23 bases between them. Germline V gene sequence: CDR1 SGHTS, CDR2 YDEGEE. The CDR3, as DNA: TGTGCCAGCAGCGCCCCATCTAACTCAGGGGGGCTCTACGAGCAGTACTTC. The encoded protein is CASSAPSNSGGLYEQYF.

This clone occurred once. V is TRBV6-1 and J is TRBJ2-7; 9 positions match TRBD2. The CDR3 is 15 residues long. Germline V gene sequence: CDR1 MNHNS, CDR2 SASEGT. With 2 bases clipped from V and 3 bases from J, the junction kept 5 bases outside the gene matches. The CDR3 DNA sequence: TGTGCCAGCAGTGAAATTCTAGCGGGGCGCTACGAGCAGTACTTC. It yields the protein CASSEILAGRYEQYF.

The chain uses TRBV2 and TRBJ2-1; tentative D call: TRBD1 (5 bases). The length of the CDR3 is 15 residues. CDR1 and CDR2 from the germline V gene are SNHLY and FYNNEI. V was pared by 2 bases and J by 5 bases, with 13 bases between. Written as DNA, the CDR3 is TGTGCCAGCAGTGAACTCCCCACAGGAGACAATGAGCAGTTCTTC. Protein: CASSELPTGDNEQFF.

The chain uses TRBV7-6 and TRBJ2-5; 10 positions agree with TRBD1. Germline-derived CDR1 and CDR2 are SGHVS and FNYEAQ. The CDR3 has 15 residues. V was pared by 0 bases and J by 5 bases, with 3 bases of the junction left unmatched. CDR3 in DNA: TGTGCCAGCAGCTTAGCGACAGGGGGCCGGGAGACCCAGTACTTC. Its protein is CASSLATGGRETQYF. Variable domain in full (rest from reference TRBV7-6 and TRBJ2-5): GAGVSQSPRYKVTKRGQDVALRCDPISGHVSLYWYRQALGQGPEFLTYFNYEAQQDKSGLPNDRFSAERPEGSISTLTIQRTEQRDSAMYRCASSLATGGRETQYFGPGTRLLVL.